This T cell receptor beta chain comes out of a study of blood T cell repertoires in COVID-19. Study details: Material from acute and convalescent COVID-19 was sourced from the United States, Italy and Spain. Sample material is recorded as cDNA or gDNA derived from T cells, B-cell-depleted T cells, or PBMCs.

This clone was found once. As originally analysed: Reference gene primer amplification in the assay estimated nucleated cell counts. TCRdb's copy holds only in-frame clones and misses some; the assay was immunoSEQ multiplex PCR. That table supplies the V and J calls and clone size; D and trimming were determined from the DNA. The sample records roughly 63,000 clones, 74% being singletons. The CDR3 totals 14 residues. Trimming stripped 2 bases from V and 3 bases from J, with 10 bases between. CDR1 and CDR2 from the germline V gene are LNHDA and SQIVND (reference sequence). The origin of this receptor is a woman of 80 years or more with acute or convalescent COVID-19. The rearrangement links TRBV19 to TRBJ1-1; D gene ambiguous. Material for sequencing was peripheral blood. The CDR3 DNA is TGTGCCAGTAGTATATGGAGCGGGGACACTGAAGCTTTCTTT. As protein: CASSIWSGDTEAFF.